A single sample gave rise to the 27 T cell receptor beta chains below, sequenced in a study of blood T cell repertoires in COVID-19. Clones were sequenced by immunoSEQ multiplex PCR, and TCRdb holds only the in-frame ones, with some missing. The data show approximately 190,000 clones, roughly four fifths seen once. The sample comprised peripheral blood. These receptors were taken from a woman in her thirties or forties with acute or convalescent COVID-19.

This clone was seen just once. This sequence joins TRBV28 and TRBJ2-7, with D perhaps matching TRBD2 (6 bases). Trimming removed 6 bases from V and 3 bases from J, with 9 bases in between. The CDR3 contains 12 residues. The germline V gene encodes CDR1 MDHEN and CDR2 SYDVKM. DNA for the CDR3: TGTGCCAGCAGCCTCGGGGGCTACGAGCAGTACTTC. This translates into CASSLGGYEQYF.

The chain couples TRBV5-1 to TRBJ1-2, with D maybe TRBD1 (6 bases). Looked up from germline, CDR1 is SGHRS and CDR2 is YFSETQ. CDR3 length: 14 residues. Between the trimmed V and J ends, which lost 5 bases and 1 base, there was a span of 12 bases. CDR3 in amino acids: CASRSGEDNYGYTF. The CDR3 DNA reads as TGCGCCAGCAGATCAGGGGAAGATAACTATGGCTACACCTTC. Full variable domain (rest looked up from reference TRBV5-1 and TRBJ1-2): KAGVTQTPRYLIKTRGQQVTLSCSPISGHRSVSWYQQTPGQGLQFLFEYFSETQRNKGNFPGRFSGRQFSNSRSEMNVSTLELGDSALYLCASRSGEDNYGYTFGSGTRLTVV.

The rearrangement joins TRBV2 to TRBJ1-5; D is possibly TRBD1 (5 bases). The CDR3 loop spans 14 amino acids. Per the germline V gene, CDR1 is SNHLY and CDR2 is FYNNEI. V lost 1 base to trimming and J lost 7 bases, with 11 bases between them. The CDR3 DNA sequence: TGTGCCAGCAGTGAAGGTAGGGGATACCAGCCCCAGCATTTT. This encodes CASSEGRGYQPQHF.

This chain uses TRBV4-1 with TRBJ2-7; 9 bases fit TRBD1. This CDR3 spans 13 amino acids. Trimming took 6 bases from V and 4 from J; bases not matched to a gene: 4. Germline V CDR1 and CDR2: MGHRA, YSYEKL. CDR3 bases: TGCGCCAGCAGTCACGGGACAGGGTACGAGCAGTACTTC. Amino acids: CASSHGTGYEQYF.

The V call is TRBV6-5, the J call TRBJ1-4; D gene unclear. The germline CDR1 and CDR2 sequences are MNHEY and SVGAGI. V lost 6 bases and J lost 5, with 7 bases in between. The CDR3 sequence is 12 residues long. CDR3 residues: CASRNRNEKLFF. DNA for the CDR3: TGTGCCAGCAGAAACAGAAATGAAAAACTGTTTTTT.

The CDR3 reads CASSSPEGHNEKLFF. In nucleotides, the CDR3 is TGTGCCAGCAGCTCCCCGGAGGGGCATAATGAAAAACTGTTTTTT. J is TRBJ1-4 and V is TRBV7-9; TRBD1 is a possible D gene (5 bases). The germline V gene encodes CDR1 SEHNR and CDR2 FQNEAQ (reference sequence). Trimming removed 4 bases at V and 4 bases at J, with 13 bases between. The CDR3 has 15 residues.

The J gene is TRBJ2-7, the V gene TRBV29-1, with D maybe TRBD1 (5 bases). Germline-derived CDR1 and CDR2 are SQVTM and ANQGSEA. The V end lost 4 bases, the J end lost 2 bases, and 12 bases lay between the germline ends. This CDR3 comprises 13 residues. The CDR3 here is CSVGSGITYEQYF. As DNA, the CDR3 is TGCAGCGTTGGTTCAGGGATTACCTACGAGCAGTACTTC.

The genes are TRBV6-2 or TRBV6-3 and TRBJ1-5; 10 nucleotides line up with TRBD1. Germline lookup yields CDR1 MNHEY and CDR2 SVGEGT. After removal of 3 bases from V and 6 bases from J, the junction contained 5 bases not matched to a gene. This CDR3 has 15 residues. The DNA for the CDR3 is TGTGCCAGCAGTTATGGGACAGGGGAGAGTCAGCCCCAGCATTTT. It codes for CASSYGTGESQPQHF.

The chain links TRBV4-1 to TRBJ2-7; tentatively, D is TRBD2 (5 bases). The CDR3 length is 16 residues. Germline V CDR1 and CDR2: MGHRA, YSYEKL. Trimming removed 0 bases from V and 0 bases from J, with 12 bases in between. The CDR3 sequence: CASSQEGGSRSYEQYF. The CDR3 DNA sequence: TGCGCCAGCAGCCAAGAGGGCGGGTCTCGCTCCTACGAGCAGTACTTC.

This clone was found once. The chain recombines TRBV11-3 with TRBJ2-1; the D gene is possibly TRBD2 (5 bases). V was trimmed by 5 bases and J by 9 bases, leaving 11 bases between them. CDR3 size: 12 residues. The germline V gene has CDR1 SGHNT and CDR2 YENEEA. The CDR3 loop is CASSRGWGEQFF. CDR3 bases: TGTGCCAGCAGCCGAGGGTGGGGTGAGCAGTTCTTC.

CDR3 coding DNA: TGCGCCAGCAGCTCAGGACTAGCGGGAAGAAACGAGCAGTACTTC. This gives the protein CASSSGLAGRNEQYF. The chain is built from TRBV5-1 and TRBJ2-7; 12 bases are a match to TRBD2. The CDR3 totals 15 residues. Germline values: CDR1 SGHRS, CDR2 YFSETQ. J lost 5 bases, V lost 3 bases, and 6 bases had no gene match.

This clone was observed a few times. The chain combines TRBV2 with TRBJ2-1; D is perhaps TRBD2 (7 bases). V gave up 8 bases and J gave up 8 bases, with 13 bases separating them. This CDR3 spans 12 amino acids. In germline, CDR1 is SNHLY, CDR2 FYNNEI. As DNA, the CDR3 is TGTGCCAGCCACAGGGAGGGGCATGAGCAGTTCTTC. As protein: CASHREGHEQFF.

The chain carries TRBV4-1 and TRBJ1-3, with D unresolved. Trimming shortened V by 2 bases and J by 0 bases, and 8 bases separated the two germline ends. This CDR3 comprises 15 residues. Germline loops: CDR1 MGHRA, CDR2 YSYEKL. The CDR3 is CASSQPVGSGNTIYF. The CDR3 coding sequence is TGCGCCAGCAGCCAACCCGTCGGCTCTGGAAACACCATATATTTT.

The chain has TRBV7-9 and TRBJ1-1, with a possible D match to TRBD1 (5 bases). The CDR3 runs to 15 residues. Germline CDR1 reads SEHNR; CDR2 reads FQNEAQ (reference sequence). The ends were cut back, 7 bases at V and 4 bases at J, with 19 bases in the middle. The CDR3 bases are TGTGCCAGCACCCAAGCTGAGGGGAGGGGCACTGAAGCTTTCTTT. Its protein is CASTQAEGRGTEAFF. Supplemented by reference TRBV7-9 and TRBJ1-1, the full variable domain reads DTGVSQNPRHKITKRGQNVTFRCDPISEHNRLYWYRQTLGQGPEFLTYFQNEAQLEKSRLLSDRFSAERPKGSFSTLEIQRTEQGDSAMYLCASTQAEGRGTEAFFGQGTRLTVV.

With respect to this clone: Different DNA sequences within this sample yield the same CDR3. The J gene is TRBJ2-3, the V gene TRBV3-1 (or the pseudogene TRBV3-2); D gene uncertain. Germline V lookup: CDR1 LGHDT, CDR2 YNNKEL (reference sequence). This CDR3 is built from 13 residues. V was clipped by 1 base and J by 1 base, with 3 bases between them. CDR3 DNA sequence: TGTGCCAGCAGCCAAGCGGGCACAGATACGCAGTATTTT. This translates into CASSQAGTDTQYF.

This chain links TRBV28 with TRBJ1-2, with 7 bases that match TRBD1. Unmatched junction bases numbered 13, after V lost 4 bases and J lost 5 bases. There are 16 residues in the CDR3. Germline CDR1 MDHEN, CDR2 SYDVKM. Written as DNA, the CDR3 is TGTGCCAGCAGTTCTGACCAGGACAGGAGGTTTTATGGCTACACCTTC. It codes for CASSSDQDRRFYGYTF.

The chain is built from TRBV19 and TRBJ2-2; a weak D match, TRBD1 (6 bases). V shed 6 bases and J shed 0 bases, with 17 bases lying between them. Per germline, CDR1 LNHDA and CDR2 SQIVND (reference sequence). The CDR3 loop spans 17 amino acids. The CDR3 bases are TGTGCCAGTAGACCTCCTACGGGACACCCGAACACCGGGGAGCTGTTTTTT. This encodes CASRPPTGHPNTGELFF.

This chain connects TRBV7-9 to TRBJ2-5; no definite D call. Germline V gene data show CDR1 as SEHNR and CDR2 as FQNEAQ (reference sequence). Between the trimmed V and J ends, which lost 3 bases and 8 bases, there was a span of 10 bases. The CDR3 covers 12 residues. The CDR3 region is CASSFPGGTQYF. The DNA for the CDR3 is TGTGCCAGCAGCTTCCCCGGCGGCACCCAGTACTTC.

The rearrangement uses TRBV28 and TRBJ2-1; 15 bases agree with TRBD2. The germline V gene encodes CDR1 MDHEN and CDR2 SYDVKM. After removal of 6 bases from V and 8 bases from J, the junction contained 17 bases not matched to a gene. CDR3 length equals 19 residues. The DNA of the CDR3 is TGTGCCAGCAGCTACCTCGGACTAGCGGGAGGGCAGGGGCGGTATGAGCAGTTCTTC. This gives the protein CASSYLGLAGGQGRYEQFF.

The chain has TRBV9 and TRBJ1-1; D remains unclear. The V end lost 0 bases, the J end lost 0 bases, and 6 bases lay between the germline ends. The germline CDR1 and CDR2 sequences are SGDLS and YYNGEE. The CDR3 runs to 14 residues. The CDR3 here is CASSVAGMNTEAFF. The CDR3 DNA is TGTGCCAGCAGCGTAGCGGGGATGAACACTGAAGCTTTCTTT.

V is TRBV30 and J is TRBJ2-1, with TRBD1 matching 7 bases. The CDR3 has 14 residues. V dropped 8 bases and J dropped 8; count of bases not matched to a gene: 15. Germline assignment: CDR1 GTSNPN and CDR2 SVGIG (reference sequence). CDR3 DNA sequence: TGTGCCACCGCACCACAGGGGTTAAGGGATGAGCAGTTCTTC. Amino acids: CATAPQGLRDEQFF.

The chain uses TRBV4-1 and TRBJ2-5, with D unclear. Between the trimmed V and J ends, which lost 6 bases and 3 bases, there was a span of 11 bases. This CDR3 spans 13 amino acids. Germline-derived CDR1 and CDR2 are MGHRA and YSYEKL. The CDR3 sequence is CASSLLRKETQYF. DNA of the CDR3: TGCGCCAGCAGTCTCTTGAGAAAAGAGACCCAGTACTTC.

The genes are TRBV25-1 and TRBJ2-3, with 7 bases matching TRBD2. CDR1 MGHDK and CDR2 SYGVNS come from the germline V gene. J was trimmed by 4 bases and V by 0 bases; bases with no gene match: 4. The CDR3 totals 15 residues. This CDR3 is CASSEYAGVADTQYF. The CDR3 DNA reads as TGTGCCAGCAGTGAATATGCGGGAGTGGCAGATACGCAGTATTTT.

The rearrangement joins TRBV2 to TRBJ1-1, with 8 positions matching TRBD1. The V gene's germline CDR1 is SNHLY and CDR2 FYNNEI. The V segment lost 6 bases and the J segment 4 bases; nucleotides outside the gene matches: 7. The CDR3 extends over 14 amino acids. This chain's CDR3 is CASRRTGRTTEAFF. The DNA of the CDR3 is TGTGCCAGCAGGAGGACAGGGAGGACCACTGAAGCTTTCTTT.

The chain joins TRBV6-5 to TRBJ2-2, with D tentatively TRBD1 (5 bases). Germline values: CDR1 MNHEY, CDR2 SVGAGI. This CDR3 region has 15 residues. Trimming left V 0 bases short and J 1 base short, with 6 bases between. The CDR3 bases are TGTGCCAGCAGTTACTCGACAGAGAACACCGGGGAGCTGTTTTTT. Amino acids: CASSYSTENTGELFF.

The rearrangement joins TRBV6-6 to TRBJ2-2; TRBD1 agrees at 8 bases. The CDR3 totals 15 residues. Trimming took 4 bases from V and 6 from J; bases not matched to a gene: 7. The V gene's germline CDR1 is MNHNY and CDR2 SVGAGI (reference sequence). DNA of the CDR3: TGTGCCAGCAGTTCTGACGCCAGGGGGCCCGGGGAGCTGTTTTTT. The encoded protein is CASSSDARGPGELFF.

The rearrangement joins TRBV27 to TRBJ1-1, with 9 positions matching TRBD1. Germline V CDR1 and CDR2: MNHEY, SMNVEV (reference sequence). Germline trimming cut 3 bases from V and 5 bases from J; bases unmatched to any gene: 10. The CDR3 consists of 16 residues. CDR3 nucleotide sequence: TGTGCCAGCAGTTTCCTCGGGACAGGGCTTAGGACTGAAGCTTTCTTT. Its protein product is CASSFLGTGLRTEAFF.